These 5 T cell receptor beta chains originate from one sample sequenced in a study of blood T cell repertoires in COVID-19. The protocol was immunoSEQ multiplex PCR, while the TCRdb copy is restricted to in-frame clones and leaves out a portion. Among 200,000 or so clones listed, approximately 86% were seen once. Sequenced sample: peripheral blood. Receptor source: a man in his 60s with acute or convalescent COVID-19.

This chain links TRBV27 with TRBJ2-2; 8 nucleotides match TRBD2. This CDR3 is 15 amino acids long. Germline assignment: CDR1 MNHEY and CDR2 SMNVEV (reference sequence). V gave up 7 bases and J gave up 1 base; unmatched junction bases: 5. The CDR3 loop reads CASTRSGVNTGELFF. CDR3 nucleotide sequence: TGTGCCAGCACCCGTAGCGGGGTGAACACCGGGGAGCTGTTTTTT.

The chain has TRBV6-5 and TRBJ2-3, with a tentative D call TRBD1 (6 bases). V was trimmed by 2 bases and J by 2 bases, leaving 14 bases between them. There are 16 residues in the CDR3. Germline CDR1 and CDR2: MNHEY and SVGAGI. In nucleotides, the CDR3 is TGTGCCAGCAGTTACAGGGGGACAAGATACACAGATACGCAGTATTTT. Protein: CASSYRGTRYTDTQYF.

This chain uses TRBV12-5 with TRBJ2-2; TRBD1 might be the D (6 bases). The ends were cut back, 5 bases at V and 0 bases at J, with 13 bases in the middle. The CDR3 contains 16 residues. CDR1 and CDR2 (germline): LGHNT, FRNRAP. CDR3 in amino acids: CASGPGQFANTGELFF. The CDR3 DNA sequence: TGTGCTAGTGGTCCTGGACAGTTCGCGAACACCGGGGAGCTGTTTTTT.

This clone was found a few times. V is TRBV15 and J is TRBJ2-1; tentatively, D is TRBD1 (6 bases). The CDR3 has 16 amino acids. Trimming stripped 6 bases from V and 2 bases from J, with 17 bases between. In germline, CDR1 is LNHNV, CDR2 YYDKDF (reference sequence). The CDR3 nucleotides are TGTGCCACCAGTGTCCCGGACAGACAAACCTACAATGAGCAGTTCTTC. This codes for CATSVPDRQTYNEQFF.

In the case of this clone: Mismatch with germline at one junction end may stem from a read error. This specimen includes other DNA sequences encoding the same CDR3. This chain uses TRBV28 with TRBJ2-1; the match to TRBD1 covers 7 bases. Germline V gives CDR1 MDHEN, CDR2 SYDVKM. This CDR3 is 14 amino acids long. As DNA, the CDR3 is TGTGCTAGCAGGCAGGACAGGTTAGTCAATGAGCAGTTCTTC. Encoded protein: CASRQDRLVNEQFF.